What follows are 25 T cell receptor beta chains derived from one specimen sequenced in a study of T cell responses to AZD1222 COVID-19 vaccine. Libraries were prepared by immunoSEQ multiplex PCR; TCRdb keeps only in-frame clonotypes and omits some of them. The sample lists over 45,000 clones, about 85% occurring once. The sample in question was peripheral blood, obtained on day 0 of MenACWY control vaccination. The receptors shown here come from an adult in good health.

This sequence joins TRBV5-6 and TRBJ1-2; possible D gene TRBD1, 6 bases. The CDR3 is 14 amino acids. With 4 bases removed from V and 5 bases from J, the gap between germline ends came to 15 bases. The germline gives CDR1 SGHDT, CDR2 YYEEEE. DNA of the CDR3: TGTGCCAGCAGCCATGCTACAGGGAATTATGGCTACACCTTC. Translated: CASSHATGNYGYTF.

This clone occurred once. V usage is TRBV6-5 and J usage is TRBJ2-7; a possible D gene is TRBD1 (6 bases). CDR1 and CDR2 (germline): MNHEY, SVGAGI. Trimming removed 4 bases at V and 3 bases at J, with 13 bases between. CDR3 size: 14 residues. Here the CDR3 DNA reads TGTGCCAGCAGTTTAGGACAGTTGAACTACGAGCAGTACTTC. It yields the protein CASSLGQLNYEQYF.

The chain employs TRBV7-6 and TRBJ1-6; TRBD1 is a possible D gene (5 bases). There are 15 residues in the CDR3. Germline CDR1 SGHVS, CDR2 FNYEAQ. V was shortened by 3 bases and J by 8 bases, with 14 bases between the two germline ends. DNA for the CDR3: TGTGCCAGCAGCTTGTCGGGGCCAGAGGATTCACCCCTCCACTTT. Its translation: CASSLSGPEDSPLHF.

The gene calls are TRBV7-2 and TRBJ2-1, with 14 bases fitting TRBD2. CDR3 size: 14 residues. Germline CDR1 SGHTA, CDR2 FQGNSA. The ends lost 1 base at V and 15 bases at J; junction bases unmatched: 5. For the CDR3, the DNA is TGTGCCAGCAGCTTAGTGGGACTAGCGGGAGATTCGTTCTTC. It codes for CASSLVGLAGDSFF. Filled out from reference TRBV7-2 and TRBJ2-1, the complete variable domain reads GAGVSQSPSNKVTEKGKDVELRCDPISGHTALYWYRQSLGQGLEFLIYFQGNSAPDKSGLPSDRFSAERTGGSVSTLTIQRTQQEDSAVYLCASSLVGLAGDSFFGPGTRLTVL.

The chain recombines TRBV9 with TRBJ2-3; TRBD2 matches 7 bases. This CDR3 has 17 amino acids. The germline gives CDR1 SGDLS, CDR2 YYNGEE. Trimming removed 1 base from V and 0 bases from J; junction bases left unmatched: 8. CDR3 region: CASSVPIGGGSTDTQYF. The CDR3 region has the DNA TGTGCCAGCAGCGTACCCATCGGGGGAGGGAGCACAGATACGCAGTATTTT.

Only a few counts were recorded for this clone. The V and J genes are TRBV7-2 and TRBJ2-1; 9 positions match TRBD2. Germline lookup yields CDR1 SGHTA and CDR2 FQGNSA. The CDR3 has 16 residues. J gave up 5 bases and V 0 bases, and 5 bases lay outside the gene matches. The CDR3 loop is CASSLAWREGHNEQFF. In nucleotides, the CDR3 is TGTGCCAGCAGCTTAGCGTGGCGGGAGGGCCACAATGAGCAGTTCTTC.

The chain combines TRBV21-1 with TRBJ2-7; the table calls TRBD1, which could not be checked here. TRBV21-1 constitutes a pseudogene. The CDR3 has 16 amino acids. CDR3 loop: CASSKTPGQGAYEQYF. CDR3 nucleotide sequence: TGTGCCAGCAGCAAGACACCGGGACAGGGGGCCTACGAGCAGTACTTC.

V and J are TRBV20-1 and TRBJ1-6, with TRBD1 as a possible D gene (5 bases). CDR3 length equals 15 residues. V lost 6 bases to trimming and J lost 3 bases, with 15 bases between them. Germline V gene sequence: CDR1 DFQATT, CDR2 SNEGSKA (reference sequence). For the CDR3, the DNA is TGCAGTGCGAGTTGGAGGGACGGCTATAATTCACCCCTCCACTTT. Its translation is CSASWRDGYNSPLHF.

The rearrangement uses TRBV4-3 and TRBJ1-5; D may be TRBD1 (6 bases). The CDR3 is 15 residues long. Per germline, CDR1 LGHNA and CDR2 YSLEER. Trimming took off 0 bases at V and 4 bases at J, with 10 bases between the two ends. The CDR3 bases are TGCGCCAGCAGCCAAGACTGGACAGAGAATCAGCCCCAGCATTTT. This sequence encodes CASSQDWTENQPQHF.

The CDR3 bases are TGTGCCACCAGCAGAGATCAAGGACAGTACAATGAGCAGTTCTTC. Translated, it gives CATSRDQGQYNEQFF. J is TRBJ2-1 and V is TRBV15; a weak D match, TRBD1 (6 bases). CDR3 length: 15 amino acids. The V gene lost 0 bases and the J gene lost 4 bases, with 10 bases spanning the gap. Germline CDR1 LNHNV, CDR2 YYDKDF (reference sequence).

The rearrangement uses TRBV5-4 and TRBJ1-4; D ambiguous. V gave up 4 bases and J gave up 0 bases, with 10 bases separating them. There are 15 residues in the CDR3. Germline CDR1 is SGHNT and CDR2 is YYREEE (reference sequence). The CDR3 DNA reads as TGTGCCAGCAGCGCACGTCGGGCAACTAATGAAAAACTGTTTTTT. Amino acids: CASSARRATNEKLFF.

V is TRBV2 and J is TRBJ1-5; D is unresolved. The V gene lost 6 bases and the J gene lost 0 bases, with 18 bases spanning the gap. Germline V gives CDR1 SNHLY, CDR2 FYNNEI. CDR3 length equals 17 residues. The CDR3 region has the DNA TGTGCCAGCAGCCCAGACGGTGCGCTTTATAGCAATCAGCCCCAGCATTTT. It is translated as CASSPDGALYSNQPQHF.

As DNA, the CDR3 is TGTGCCAGCAGGGGAACCTACAATGAGCAGTTCTTC. It translates to CASRGTYNEQFF. The V call is TRBV2, the J call TRBJ2-1; D remains ambiguous. The CDR3 sequence is 12 residues long. V shed 6 bases and J shed 2 bases, with 5 bases lying between them. From germline, CDR1 is SNHLY and CDR2 FYNNEI. Full variable domain (remainder filled in from reference TRBV2 and TRBJ2-1): EPEVTQTPSHQVTQMGQEVILRCVPISNHLYFYWYRQILGQKVEFLVSFYNNEISEKSEIFDDQFSVERPDGSNFTLKIRSTKLEDSAMYFCASRGTYNEQFFGPGTRLTVL.

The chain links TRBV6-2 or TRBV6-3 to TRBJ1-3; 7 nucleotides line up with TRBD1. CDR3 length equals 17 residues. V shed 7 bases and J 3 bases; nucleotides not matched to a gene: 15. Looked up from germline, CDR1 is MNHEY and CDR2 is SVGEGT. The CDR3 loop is CASTPRQGALVGNTIYF. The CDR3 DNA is TGTGCCAGCACCCCCCGACAGGGAGCTCTGGTTGGAAACACCATATATTTT.

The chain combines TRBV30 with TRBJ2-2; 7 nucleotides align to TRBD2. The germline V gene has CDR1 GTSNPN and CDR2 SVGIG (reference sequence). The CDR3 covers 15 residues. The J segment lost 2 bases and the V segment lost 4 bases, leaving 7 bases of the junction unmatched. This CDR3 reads CAWTTSRVNTGELFF. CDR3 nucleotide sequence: TGTGCCTGGACGACTAGCAGAGTCAACACCGGGGAGCTGTTTTTT.

The CDR3 loop is CASSSQTAGQYTGELFF. The CDR3 nucleotides are TGCGCCAGCAGCTCGCAGACGGCGGGTCAATACACCGGGGAGCTGTTTTTT. V gene TRBV5-1 combines with J gene TRBJ2-2; tentative D call: TRBD2 (5 bases). Germline CDR1 SGHRS, CDR2 YFSETQ. The length of the CDR3 is 17 residues. Trimming took 3 bases from V and 3 from J, leaving 18 bases between them.

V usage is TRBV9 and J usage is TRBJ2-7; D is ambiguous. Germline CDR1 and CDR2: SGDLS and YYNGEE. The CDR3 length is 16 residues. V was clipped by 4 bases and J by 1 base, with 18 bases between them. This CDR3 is CASSLVLRHLSYEQYF. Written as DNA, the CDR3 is TGTGCCAGCAGCTTAGTCCTCAGACACCTATCCTACGAGCAGTACTTC.

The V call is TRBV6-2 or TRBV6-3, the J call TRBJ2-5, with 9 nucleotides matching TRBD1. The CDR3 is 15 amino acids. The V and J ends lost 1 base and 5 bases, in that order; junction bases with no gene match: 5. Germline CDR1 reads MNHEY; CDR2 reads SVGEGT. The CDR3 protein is CASSYWTGAGETQYF. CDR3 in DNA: TGTGCCAGCAGTTACTGGACAGGGGCGGGGGAGACCCAGTACTTC.

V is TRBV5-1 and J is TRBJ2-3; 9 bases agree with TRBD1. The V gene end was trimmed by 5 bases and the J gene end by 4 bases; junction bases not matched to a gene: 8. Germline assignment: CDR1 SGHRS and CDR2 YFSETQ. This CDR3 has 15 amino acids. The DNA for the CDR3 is TGCGCCAGCAGTTCGGACAGGGGAGGCGCAGATACGCAGTATTTT. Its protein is CASSSDRGGADTQYF.

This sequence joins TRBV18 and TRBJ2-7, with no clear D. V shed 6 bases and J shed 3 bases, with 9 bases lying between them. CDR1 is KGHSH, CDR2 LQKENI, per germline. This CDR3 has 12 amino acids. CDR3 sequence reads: CASSGDGYEQYF. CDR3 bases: TGTGCCAGCTCCGGCGACGGCTACGAGCAGTACTTC. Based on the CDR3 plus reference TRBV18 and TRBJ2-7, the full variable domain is NAGVMQNPRHLVRRRGQEARLRCSPMKGHSHVYWYRQLPEEGLKFMVYLQKENIIDESGMPKERFSAEFPKEGPSILRIQQVVRGDSAAYFCASSGDGYEQYFGPGTRLTVT.

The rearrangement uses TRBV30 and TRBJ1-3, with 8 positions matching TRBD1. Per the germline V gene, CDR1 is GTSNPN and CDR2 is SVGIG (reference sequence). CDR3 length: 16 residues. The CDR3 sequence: CALTRDRSFSGNTIYF. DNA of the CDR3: TGTGCTCTAACCCGGGACAGGTCTTTCTCTGGAAACACCATATATTTT.

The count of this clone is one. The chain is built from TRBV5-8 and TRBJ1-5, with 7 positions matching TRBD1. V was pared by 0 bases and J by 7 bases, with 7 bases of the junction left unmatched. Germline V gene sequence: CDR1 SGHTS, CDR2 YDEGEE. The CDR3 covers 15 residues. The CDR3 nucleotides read TGTGCCAGCAGCTTGGCCCGACAGGGTCAACAGCCCCAGCATTTT. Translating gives CASSLARQGQQPQHF.

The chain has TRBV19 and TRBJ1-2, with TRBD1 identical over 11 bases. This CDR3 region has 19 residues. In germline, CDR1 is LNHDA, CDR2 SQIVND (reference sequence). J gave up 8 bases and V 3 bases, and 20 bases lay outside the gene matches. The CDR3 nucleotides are TGTGCCAGTAGTATTGTCCTCGGACAGGGGGCGGTGAGGCGGATGGGCTACACCTTC. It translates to CASSIVLGQGAVRRMGYTF.

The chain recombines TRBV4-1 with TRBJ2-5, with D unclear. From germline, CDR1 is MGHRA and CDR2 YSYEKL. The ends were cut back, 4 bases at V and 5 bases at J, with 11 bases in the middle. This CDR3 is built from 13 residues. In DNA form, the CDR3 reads TGCGCCAGCAGCCCCAGTGATTGGGAGACCCAGTACTTC. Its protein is CASSPSDWETQYF.

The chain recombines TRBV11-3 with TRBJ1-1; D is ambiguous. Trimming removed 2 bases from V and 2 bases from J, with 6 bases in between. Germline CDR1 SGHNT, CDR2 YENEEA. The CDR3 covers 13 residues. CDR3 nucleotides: TGTGCCAGCAGCTTAAAGGGTAACACTGAAGCTTTCTTT. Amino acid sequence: CASSLKGNTEAFF.